Each of the 10 T cell receptor beta chains below was sequenced from the same sample in a study of T cell responses to AZD1222 COVID-19 vaccine. Clones were read by immunoSEQ multiplex PCR, and TCRdb kept only the in-frame ones, dropping some. The table lists some 130,000 clones, roughly 90% of them singletons. The starting material was peripheral blood, obtained on day 0 of AZD1222 vaccination. Receptors were obtained from an adult in good health.

J is TRBJ1-1 and V is TRBV3-1 (or the pseudogene TRBV3-2), with unresolved D. This CDR3 has 12 residues. CDR1 is LGHDT, CDR2 YNNKEL, per germline (reference sequence). V was clipped by 6 bases and J by 4 bases, with 9 bases between them. The CDR3 reads CASSFGPTEAFF. In nucleotides, the CDR3 is TGTGCCAGCAGTTTCGGGCCCACTGAAGCTTTCTTT.

This chain uses TRBV9 with TRBJ2-2; tentatively, D is TRBD1 (6 bases). The germline gives CDR1 SGDLS, CDR2 YYNGEE. The CDR3 runs 15 residues. V was pared by 1 base and J by 6 bases, with 13 bases between. CDR3 in DNA: TGTGCCAGCAGCGTACTGGGGGCTGACGCCGGGGAGCTGTTTTTT. Its translation: CASSVLGADAGELFF.

The V gene is TRBV7-3, the J gene TRBJ2-7, with D possibly TRBD1 on 6 matching bases. The ends were cut back, 0 bases at V and 3 bases at J, with 12 bases in the middle. CDR3 length equals 15 residues. Germline values: CDR1 SGHTA, CDR2 FQGTGA. The CDR3 here is CASSLTPGDIYEQYF. The CDR3 region has the DNA TGTGCCAGCAGCTTAACTCCAGGGGATATCTACGAGCAGTACTTC.

V usage is TRBV9 and J usage is TRBJ2-3; TRBD2 might be the D (6 bases). CDR1 SGDLS and CDR2 YYNGEE come from the germline V gene. This CDR3 is built from 16 residues. Trimming took 3 bases from V and 4 from J, leaving 18 bases between them. CDR3 protein: CASSAEGLALADTQYF. CDR3 sequence (DNA): TGTGCCAGCAGCGCCGAGGGGCTAGCGCTAGCAGATACGCAGTATTTT. The entire variable domain, with the rest obtained from reference TRBV9 and TRBJ2-3, is as follows: DSGVTQTPKHLITATGQRVTLRCSPRSGDLSVYWYQQSLDQGLQFLIQYYNGEERAKGNILERFSAQQFPDLHSELNLSSLELGDSALYFCASSAEGLALADTQYFGPGTRLTVL.

The CDR3, as DNA: TGTGCCAGCAGCGCGACAGGGGGCCGGAGCACAGATACGCAGTATTTT. Encoded protein: CASSATGGRSTDTQYF. V is TRBV9 and J is TRBJ2-3; TRBD1 matches at 10 bases. With V trimmed by 3 bases and J by 0 bases, 4 bases remained unmatched. Germline V gene data show CDR1 as SGDLS and CDR2 as YYNGEE. The CDR3 has 16 residues. Full variable domain (outside the CDR3, taken from reference TRBV9 and TRBJ2-3): DSGVTQTPKHLITATGQRVTLRCSPRSGDLSVYWYQQSLDQGLQFLIQYYNGEERAKGNILERFSAQQFPDLHSELNLSSLELGDSALYFCASSATGGRSTDTQYFGPGTRLTVL.

The chain uses TRBV7-9 and TRBJ2-6; D is ambiguous. CDR3 length: 13 amino acids. V was cut by 6 bases and J by 1 base, with 4 bases left in between. Germline CDR1 is SEHNR and CDR2 is FQNEAQ (reference sequence). The DNA of the CDR3 is TGTGCCAGCAGATCTTCTGGGGCCAACGTCCTGACTTTC. It specifies CASRSSGANVLTF.

The V call is TRBV5-4, the J call TRBJ1-6; unclear D gene. The germline V gene has CDR1 SGHNT and CDR2 YYREEE (reference sequence). Trimming pared 3 bases from V and 0 bases from J, leaving 13 bases between. CDR3 length: 17 residues. For the CDR3, the DNA is TGTGCCAGCAGCTCAAGGACCGCTAGCTCCTATAATTCACCCCTCCACTTT. It encodes CASSSRTASSYNSPLHF.

The J gene is TRBJ2-1, the V gene TRBV1; the table gives TRBD1 as D, unverified against the DNA. TRBV1 is tagged as a pseudogene. The CDR3 covers 17 residues. CDR3 in amino acids: CTSSQGDRTSSYNEQFF. The DNA for the CDR3 is TGCACCAGCAGCCAGGGCGACAGGACAAGCTCCTACAATGAGCAGTTCTTC.

The V and J genes are TRBV19 and TRBJ1-1; no reliable D call. V lost 4 bases to trimming and J lost 7 bases, with 7 bases between them. CDR1 is LNHDA, CDR2 SQIVND, per germline (reference sequence). This CDR3 has 11 residues. In nucleotides, the CDR3 is TGTGCCAGTAGTAGGTCTGGTGAAGCTTTCTTT. Translated, it gives CASSRSGEAFF.

This clone was seen a single time. The rearrangement uses TRBV5-4 and TRBJ1-4, with 8 bases that match TRBD1. Germline assignment: CDR1 SGHNT and CDR2 YYREEE (reference sequence). Losses at the gene ends were 0 bases for V and 7 bases for J; bases not matched to a gene: 8. The CDR3 has 16 amino acids. CDR3 coding DNA: TGTGCCAGCAGCTTGGGGGGGACCAGGGGGCCTGAAAAACTGTTTTTT. This sequence encodes CASSLGGTRGPEKLFF.